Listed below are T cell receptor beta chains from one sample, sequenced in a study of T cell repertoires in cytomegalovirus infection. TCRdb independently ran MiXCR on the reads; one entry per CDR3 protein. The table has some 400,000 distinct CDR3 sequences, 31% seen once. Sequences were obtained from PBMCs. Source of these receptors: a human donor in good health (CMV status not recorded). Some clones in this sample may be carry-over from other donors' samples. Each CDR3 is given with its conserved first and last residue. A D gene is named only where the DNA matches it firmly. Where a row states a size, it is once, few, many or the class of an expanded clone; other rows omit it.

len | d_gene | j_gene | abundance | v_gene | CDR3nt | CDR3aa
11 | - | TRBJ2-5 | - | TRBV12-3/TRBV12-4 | TGTGCCAGCAGTTTCGTCGAGACCCAGTACTTC | CASSFVETQYF
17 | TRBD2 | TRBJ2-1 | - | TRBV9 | TGTGCCAGCAGCGGCGGGGGGGGCGACAGCTCCTACAATGAGCAGTTCTTC | CASSGGGGDSSYNEQFF
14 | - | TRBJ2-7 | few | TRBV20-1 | TGCAGTGCTAGAGGTTCCAGGGGAATCCACGAGCAGTACTTC | CSARGSRGIHEQYF
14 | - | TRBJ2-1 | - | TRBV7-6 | TGTGCCAGCAGTCGACAGGGGAGGGTGAATGAGCAGTTCTTC | CASSRQGRVNEQFF
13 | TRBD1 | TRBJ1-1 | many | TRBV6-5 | TGTGCCAGCACCAGGGGGATGAACACTGAAGCTTTCTTT | CASTRGMNTEAFF
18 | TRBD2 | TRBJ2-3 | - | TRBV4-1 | TGTGCCAGCAGCCAAGACTGGGGCACTAGCGGTAGCACAGATACGCAGTATTTT | CASSQDWGTSGSTDTQYF
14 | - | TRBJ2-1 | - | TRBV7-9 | TGTGCCCACAGCTCTCAGGGGGGTTACAATGAGCAGTTCTTC | CAHSSQGGYNEQFF
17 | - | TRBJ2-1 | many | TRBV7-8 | TGTGCCAGCAGCTTAGCCGGCCCAACGAGCTCCTACAATGAGCAGTTCTTC | CASSLAGPTSSYNEQFF
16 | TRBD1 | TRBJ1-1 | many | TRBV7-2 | TGTGCCAGCAGCCTCAATCCCACAGGGGGGAACACTGAAGCTTTCTTT | CASSLNPTGGNTEAFF
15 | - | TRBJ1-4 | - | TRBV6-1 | TGTGCCAGCAGACCAACGGACGGACATCTTGAAAAACTGTTTTTT | CASRPTDGHLEKLFF
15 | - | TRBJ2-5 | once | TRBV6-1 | TGTGCCAGCAGTGAAGCCTGGACAGTCCAAGAGACCCAGTACTTC | CASSEAWTVQETQYF
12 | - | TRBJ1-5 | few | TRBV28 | TGTGCCAGCAAGGTGGGGAATCAGCCCCAGCATTTT | CASKVGNQPQHF
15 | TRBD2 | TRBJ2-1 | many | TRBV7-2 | TGTGCCAGCAGCCCTAGCGGGGGAGGCTACAATGAGCAGTTCTTC | CASSPSGGGYNEQFF
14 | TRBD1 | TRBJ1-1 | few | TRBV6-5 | TGTGCCAGCAGCTGGACAGGGGGGGCCACTGAAGCTTTCTTT | CASSWTGGATEAFF
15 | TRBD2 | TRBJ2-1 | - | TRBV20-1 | TGCAGTGCTCTACCCGGGACTAGGGGCTACAATGAGCAGTTCTTC | CSALPGTRGYNEQFF
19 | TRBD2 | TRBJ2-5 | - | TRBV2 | TGTGCCAGCACCCCCTTGGGACTAGCGGGGGGGCTTCTCCAAGAGACCCAGTACTTC | CASTPLGLAGGLLQETQYF
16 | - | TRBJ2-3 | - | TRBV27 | TGTGCCAGCAGTTTTTTGACACCCCCTAGCACAGATACGCAGTATTTT | CASSFLTPPSTDTQYF
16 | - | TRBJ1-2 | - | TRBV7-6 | TGTGCCAGCAGCTTTAGGGGGGGAGGGGACCTCTATGGCTACACCTTC | CASSFRGGGDLYGYTF